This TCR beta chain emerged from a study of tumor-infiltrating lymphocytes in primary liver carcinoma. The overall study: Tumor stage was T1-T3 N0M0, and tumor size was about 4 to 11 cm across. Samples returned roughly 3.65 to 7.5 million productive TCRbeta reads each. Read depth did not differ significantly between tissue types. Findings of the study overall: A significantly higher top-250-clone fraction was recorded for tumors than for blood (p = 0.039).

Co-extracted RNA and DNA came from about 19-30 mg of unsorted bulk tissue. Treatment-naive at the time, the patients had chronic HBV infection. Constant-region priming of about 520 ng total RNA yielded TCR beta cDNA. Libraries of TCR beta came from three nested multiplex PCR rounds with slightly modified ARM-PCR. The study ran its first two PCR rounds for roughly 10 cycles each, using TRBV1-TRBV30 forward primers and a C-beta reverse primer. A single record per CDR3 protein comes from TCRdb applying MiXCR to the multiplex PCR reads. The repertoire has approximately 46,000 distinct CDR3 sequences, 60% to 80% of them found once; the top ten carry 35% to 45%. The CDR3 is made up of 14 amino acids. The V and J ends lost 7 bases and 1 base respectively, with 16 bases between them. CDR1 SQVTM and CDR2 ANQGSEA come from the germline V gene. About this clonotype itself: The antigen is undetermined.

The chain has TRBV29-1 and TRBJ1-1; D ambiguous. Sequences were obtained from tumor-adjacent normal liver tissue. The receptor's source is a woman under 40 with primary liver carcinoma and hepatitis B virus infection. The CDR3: CSAQGDGPNTEAFF. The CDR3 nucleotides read TGCAGCGCCCAAGGCGACGGACCGAACACTGAAGCTTTCTTT.